Listed here are 25 T cell receptor beta chains from one sample, sequenced in a study of blood T cells in healthy people across ages. It was with a sample-barcoded 5' primer and a J-beta primer mix that a second PCR of about 6 to 11 cycles was run. TCRdb re-analysed the 5' RACE reads in MiXCR, keeping a single row per CDR3 protein. The table has 850,000 to 1,300,000 distinct CDR3 sequences, 45% seen once; the top ten hold under 20%. Specimen: blood. These TCRs come from a woman aged 60-70 years in good health.

This clonotype has a count of ten or more. The chain uses TRBV27 and TRBJ1-2; a weak D match, TRBD1 (6 bases). Looked up from germline, CDR1 is MNHEY and CDR2 is SMNVEV (reference sequence). The V gene lost 5 bases and the J gene lost 4 bases, with 14 bases spanning the gap. The CDR3 has 14 amino acids. This CDR3 is CASSPSQGFYGYTF. The CDR3 bases are TGTGCCAGCAGTCCATCACAGGGATTCTATGGCTACACCTTC.

Details on this clonotype: One junction end does not reproduce the germline sequence, and a read error may be involved. The V call is TRBV4-1, the J call TRBJ2-5; unclear D gene. The CDR3 length is 13 residues. In germline, CDR1 is MGHRA, CDR2 YSYEKL. The CDR3 nucleotides read TGCGCCAGCAACCAAGGCGTAACCTACGTTCAGTACTTC. It yields the protein CASNQGVTYVQYF.

DNA of the CDR3: TGTGCCAGCAGGCTTATACCCGGTCCCTACGAGCAGTACTTC. Its protein is CASRLIPGPYEQYF. The V gene is TRBV27, the J gene TRBJ2-7; unclear D gene. Trimming pared 6 bases from V and 2 bases from J, leaving 14 bases between. Per the germline V gene, CDR1 is MNHEY and CDR2 is SMNVEV (reference sequence). This CDR3 has 14 residues.

Only a few counts were recorded for this clonotype. The chain employs TRBV20-1 and TRBJ2-4; 12 bases agree with TRBD2. Germline CDR1 and CDR2: DFQATT and SNEGSKA (reference sequence). There are 15 residues in the CDR3. With V trimmed by 1 base and J by 13 bases, 11 bases remained unmatched. The CDR3, as DNA: TGCAGTGCTAGAGGAGTAGCTAGCGGGAGGGATGAGCAGTACTTC. This codes for CSARGVASGRDEQYF.

CDR3 residues: CASSMVGGSYEQYF. The CDR3 DNA reads as TGTGCCAGCAGTATGGTAGGGGGGTCCTACGAGCAGTACTTC. The V call is TRBV27, the J call TRBJ2-7; D is possibly TRBD1 or TRBD2 (6 bases each). Germline V gene data show CDR1 as MNHEY and CDR2 as SMNVEV (reference sequence). V was shortened by 5 bases and J by 1 base, with 12 bases between the two germline ends. The CDR3 is 14 amino acids.

The V and J genes are TRBV6-2 or TRBV6-3 and TRBJ2-6; a possible D gene is TRBD1 (5 bases). Looked up from germline, CDR1 is MNHEY and CDR2 is SVGEGT. V lost 2 bases to trimming and J lost 0 bases, with 17 bases between them. The length of the CDR3 is 19 residues. The CDR3, as DNA: TGTGCCAGCAGTTACGATCGCAGGGTAGCATCCTCTGGGGCCAACGTCCTGACTTTC. This translates into CASSYDRRVASSGANVLTF.

This clonotype was seen a few times. The chain uses TRBV5-1 and TRBJ2-7; the match to TRBD2 covers 9 bases. With 4 bases clipped from V and 6 bases from J, the junction kept 8 bases outside the gene matches. CDR1 is SGHRS and CDR2 is YFSETQ in the germline V gene. The CDR3 spans 14 residues. The CDR3: CASSSIAGVGEQYF. Here the CDR3 DNA reads TGCGCCAGCAGCAGTATAGCGGGAGTCGGCGAGCAGTACTTC.

This clonotype occurred many times. The chain joins TRBV10-3 to TRBJ2-3; D gene uncertain. The CDR3 covers 11 residues. Germline CDR1 reads ENHRY; CDR2 reads SYGVKD. Trimming shortened V by 2 bases and J by 6 bases, and 3 bases separated the two germline ends. The CDR3, as DNA: TGTGCCATCAGTGAGCTCGATACGCAGTATTTT. Its protein is CAISELDTQYF.

This chain connects TRBV5-1 to TRBJ2-3; D is ambiguous. This CDR3 region has 15 residues. Germline assignment: CDR1 SGHRS and CDR2 YFSETQ. V gave up 2 bases and J gave up 1 base, with 11 bases separating them. CDR3 region: CASSFSPRGTDTQYF. The CDR3 DNA is TGCGCCAGCAGCTTTAGTCCTAGGGGCACAGATACGCAGTATTTT.

This clonotype was observed a few times. The V and J genes are TRBV6-1 and TRBJ1-5, with 10 bases lining up with TRBD1. Trimming took 5 bases from V and 6 from J; bases not matched to a gene: 16. CDR1 is MNHNS, CDR2 SASEGT, per germline. The CDR3 runs to 18 residues. The CDR3 DNA sequence: TGTGCCAGCAGTAAACCCTGGGACAGGGGCTTGAAAGGTCAGCCCCAGCATTTT. As protein: CASSKPWDRGLKGQPQHF.

This clonotype has a count of ten or more. This chain links TRBV10-3 with TRBJ2-3; 8 bases line up with TRBD2. The CDR3 has 13 amino acids. Trimming at V came to 11 bases and at J to 0 bases, leaving 4 bases not matched to a gene. The germline gives CDR1 ENHRY, CDR2 SYGVKD. The CDR3 region has the DNA TGTGCCGCCGCTAGCGGGAGCACAGATACGCAGTATTTT. Its translation: CAAASGSTDTQYF.

This clonotype was recorded a few times. The CDR3 protein is CASSGTGGSGNIQYF. CDR3 sequence (DNA): TGTGCCAGCAGTGGGACAGGGGGCTCGGGAAACATTCAGTACTTC. V is TRBV28 and J is TRBJ2-4, with TRBD1 matching 12 bases. The CDR3 is 15 residues long. Germline V gives CDR1 MDHEN, CDR2 SYDVKM. J gave up 6 bases and V 5 bases, and 5 bases lay outside the gene matches.

This clonotype was observed a single time. The chain is built from TRBV29-1 and TRBJ2-3, with D perhaps TRBD1 or TRBD2 (6 bases each). V was trimmed by 7 bases and J by 5 bases, leaving 22 bases between them. CDR1 and CDR2 from the germline V gene are SQVTM and ANQGSEA. This CDR3 contains 15 residues. The CDR3 sequence is CSGLFGGGPGDTQYF. The CDR3, as DNA: TGCAGCGGGTTGTTTGGTGGGGGGCCAGGAGATACGCAGTATTTT.

The chain employs TRBV5-6 and TRBJ1-5, with D possibly being TRBD1 (6 bases). Germline lookup yields CDR1 SGHDT and CDR2 YYEEEE. V lost 0 bases to trimming and J lost 6 bases, with 16 bases between them. The CDR3 totals 16 residues. DNA for the CDR3: TGTGCCAGCAGCTTGGGCAGGGGCGCGTCTACTCAGCCCCAGCATTTT. Its protein product is CASSLGRGASTQPQHF.

This clonotype was recorded many times. The V and J genes are TRBV5-1 and TRBJ2-7, with D tentatively TRBD1 or TRBD2 (5 bases each). Deletions cut 4 bases from V and 2 bases from J, with 13 bases between. Germline V gives CDR1 SGHRS, CDR2 YFSETQ. CDR3 length equals 14 residues. CDR3 in DNA: TGCGCCAGCAGCCCAGTGACGGGACCCTACGAGCAGTACTTC. Amino acid sequence: CASSPVTGPYEQYF. Drawing the rest from reference TRBV5-1 and TRBJ2-7, the complete variable domain is KAGVTQTPRYLIKTRGQQVTLSCSPISGHRSVSWYQQTPGQGLQFLFEYFSETQRNKGNFPGRFSGRQFSNSRSEMNVSTLELGDSALYLCASSPVTGPYEQYFGPGTRLTVT.

The chain employs TRBV9 and TRBJ2-5; TRBD2 aligns across 8 bases. The V gene end was trimmed by 3 bases and the J gene end by 4 bases; junction bases not matched to a gene: 8. The CDR3 has 15 amino acids. In germline, CDR1 is SGDLS, CDR2 YYNGEE. In nucleotides, the CDR3 is TGTGCCAGCAGCGGAATCAAAGCGGGAGTAGAGACCCAGTACTTC. It yields the protein CASSGIKAGVETQYF.

The chain uses TRBV24-1 and TRBJ1-5; 7 nucleotides align to TRBD1. Trimming took 9 bases from V and 6 from J; bases not matched to a gene: 10. The germline CDR1 and CDR2 sequences are KGHDR and SFDVKD. The CDR3 runs to 14 residues. The CDR3 DNA is TGTGCCACCCAACGACAGGGTTCGATTCAGCCCCAGCATTTT. Encoded protein: CATQRQGSIQPQHF.

This clonotype was observed a few times. The chain is built from TRBV27 and TRBJ2-7, with D hard to call. This CDR3 is built from 14 residues. V gave up 1 base and J gave up 1 base, with 8 bases separating them. Germline CDR1 MNHEY, CDR2 SMNVEV (reference sequence). The CDR3, as DNA: TGTGCCAGCAGTTTATACCCTAATTCCTACGAGCAGTACTTC. It encodes CASSLYPNSYEQYF.

This clonotype was picked up a small number of times. This rearrangement joins TRBV29-1 to TRBJ1-2; possibly TRBD1 for D (5 bases). V lost 6 bases, J lost 5 bases, and 13 bases lay in between. Germline V gene sequence: CDR1 SQVTM, CDR2 ANQGSEA. CDR3 length: 12 residues. This CDR3 is CSVDGTDYGYTF. The CDR3, as DNA: TGCAGCGTGGATGGGACGGATTATGGCTACACCTTC.

A few counts support this clonotype. The rearrangement uses TRBV11-2 and TRBJ2-7, with D possibly being TRBD1 or TRBD2 (5 bases each). The CDR3 loop spans 13 amino acids. The V gene lost 8 bases and the J gene lost 3 bases, with 14 bases spanning the gap. Germline CDR1 is SGHAT and CDR2 is FQNNGV. The CDR3 DNA reads as TGTGCCAGCCGTCGGGGCTCTGACTACGAGCAGTACTTC. It translates to CASRRGSDYEQYF.

In DNA form, the CDR3 reads TGTGCCAGCAGTCCCTATCTTTTTCCCCAAGAGACCCAGTTCTTC. It encodes CASSPYLFPQETQFF. The rearrangement joins TRBV6-5 to TRBJ2-5; D call uncertain. The assigned J gene may be wrong: the sequence end matches TRBJ2-1 better. Germline V gene lookup returns CDR1 MNHEY and CDR2 SVGAGI. This CDR3 is 15 amino acids long.

This clonotype was seen only a few times. The rearrangement joins TRBV5-6 to TRBJ2-4, with D perhaps assigned TRBD1 or TRBD2 (5 bases each). The CDR3 covers 13 residues. CDR1 is SGHDT, CDR2 YYEEEE, per germline. V was pared by 0 bases and J by 14 bases, with 15 bases between. CDR3 sequence: CASSLGGRTKEYF. CDR3 in DNA: TGTGCCAGCAGCTTGGGGGGACGGACAAAGGAGTACTTC.

In its sample, this clonotype was seen a few times. The J gene is TRBJ2-3, the V gene TRBV6-1, with D unresolved. The V and J ends lost 8 bases and 6 bases respectively, with 12 bases between them. The germline V gene has CDR1 MNHNS and CDR2 SASEGT. The length of the CDR3 is 12 residues. The CDR3 coding sequence is TGTGCCAGCGGGATCAGATTGGATACGCAGTATTTT. This gives the protein CASGIRLDTQYF.

This clonotype occurred a few times. This chain uses TRBV2 with TRBJ2-7; no clear D gene. Germline-derived CDR1 and CDR2 are SNHLY and FYNNEI. CDR3 length: 12 residues. V lost 4 bases and J lost 4, with 8 bases in between. The CDR3 protein is CASSALRYEQYF. In DNA form, the CDR3 reads TGTGCCAGCAGTGCCCTCAGGTACGAGCAGTACTTC.

This clonotype was seen ten or more times. This chain connects TRBV29-1 to TRBJ1-4; D remains unclear. CDR1 SQVTM and CDR2 ANQGSEA come from the germline V gene. The CDR3 covers 10 residues. Trimming pared 1 base from V and 7 bases from J, leaving 1 base between. This chain's CDR3 is CSVEAEKLFF. Here the CDR3 DNA reads TGCAGCGTTGAAGCTGAAAAACTGTTTTTT.